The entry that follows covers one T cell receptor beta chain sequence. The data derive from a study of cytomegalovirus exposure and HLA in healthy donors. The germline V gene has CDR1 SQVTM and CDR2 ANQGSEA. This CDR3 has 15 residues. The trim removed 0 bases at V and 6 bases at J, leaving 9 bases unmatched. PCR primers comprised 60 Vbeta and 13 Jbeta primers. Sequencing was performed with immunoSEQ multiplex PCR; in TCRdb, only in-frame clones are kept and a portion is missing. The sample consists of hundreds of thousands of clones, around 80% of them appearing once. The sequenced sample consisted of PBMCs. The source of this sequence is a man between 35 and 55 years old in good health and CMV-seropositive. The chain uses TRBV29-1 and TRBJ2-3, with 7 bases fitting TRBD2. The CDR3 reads CSVEDRGLVHDTQYF. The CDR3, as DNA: TGCAGCGTTGAAGATCGAGGACTAGTCCACGATACGCAGTATTTT.